The sequence of this TCR beta chain was determined in a study of Ad26.COV2.S vaccination and SARS-CoV-2 variants. Treatment given: some 20 received Ad26.COV2.S at low or high dose, single or two shots; five or six received placebo; per-sample allocation not given. The samples date from day 63 after the first vaccine or placebo injection. Expression of Wuhan-strain SARS-CoV-2 spike came from the Ad26 vector that formed the vaccine. Notes on this clone: What it binds is not known.

Some clones are missing from TCRdb's copy, which holds only in-frame ones; the method was immunoSEQ multiplex PCR. The sample lists some 340,000 clones, around four fifths occurring once. The germline CDR1 and CDR2 sequences are SGHNT and YYREEE (reference sequence). Trimming cost V 6 bases and J 4 bases; bases outside gene matches: 9. The CDR3 runs 15 residues. Notes on the study in general: TCR breadth and depth analyses may have underestimated total T cell responses. Ad26.COV2.S recipients had broader spike-specific TCRs (P = 0.0014). Reported post-vaccination CD8+ and CD4+ T cell responses to spike showed substantial breadth.

Sequenced material: peripheral blood, taken in a trial of Ad26.COV2.S vaccine versus placebo. The chain has TRBV5-4 and TRBJ2-5; 10 nucleotides line up with TRBD2. The source of this sequence is a person aged 18-60 years who received the Ad26.COV2.S COVID-19 vaccine or a placebo. The CDR3 nucleotides are TGTGCCAGCACGCACCAGCGGGGGGGTCCAGAGACCCAGTACTTC. Protein product: CASTHQRGGPETQYF.